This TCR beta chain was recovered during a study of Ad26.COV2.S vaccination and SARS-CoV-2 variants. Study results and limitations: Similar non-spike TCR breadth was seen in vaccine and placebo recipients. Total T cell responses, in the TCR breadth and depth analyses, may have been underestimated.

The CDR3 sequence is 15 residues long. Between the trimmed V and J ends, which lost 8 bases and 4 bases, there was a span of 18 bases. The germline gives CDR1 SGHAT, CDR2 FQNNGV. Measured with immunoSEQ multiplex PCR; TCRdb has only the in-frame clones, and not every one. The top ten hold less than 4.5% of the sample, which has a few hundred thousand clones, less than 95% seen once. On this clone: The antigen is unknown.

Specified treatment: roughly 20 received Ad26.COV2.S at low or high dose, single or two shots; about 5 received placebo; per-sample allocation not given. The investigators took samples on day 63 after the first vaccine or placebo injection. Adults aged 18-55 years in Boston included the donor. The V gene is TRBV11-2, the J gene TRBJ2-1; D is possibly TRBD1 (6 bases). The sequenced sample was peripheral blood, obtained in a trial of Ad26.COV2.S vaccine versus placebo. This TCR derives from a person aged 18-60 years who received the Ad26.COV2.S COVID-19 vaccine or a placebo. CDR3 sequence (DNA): TGTGCCAGCCGAGGACAGTCCATCCTTTACAATGAGCAGTTCTTC. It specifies CASRGQSILYNEQFF.